Each of the 10 T cell receptor beta chains below was sequenced from the same sample in a study of shared clonotypes between healthy human individuals. Using immunoSEQ multiplex PCR, the repertoire was profiled, and TCRdb retains in-frame clones only, with some absent. The sample includes over 950,000 clones, approximately 77% of them seen just once. What was sequenced was memory CD4+ T cells from PBMCs. Subset in this sample: CD45RA-negative fraction. The receptors here all came from a man younger than 35 in good health. Some clones in this sample may be carry-over from other donors' samples.

The chain employs TRBV7-6 and TRBJ2-2; the D call may be TRBD1 or TRBD2 (5 bases each). V was cut by 1 base and J by 6 bases, with 12 bases left in between. Germline lookup yields CDR1 SGHVS and CDR2 FNYEAQ. The CDR3 totals 15 residues. The CDR3 DNA reads as TGTGCCAGCAGCTTAGGGCTACGAGGGGCCGGGGAGCTGTTTTTT. Its protein is CASSLGLRGAGELFF.

The chain is built from TRBV10-3 and TRBJ1-2; 8 nucleotides agree with TRBD1. V shed 11 bases and J 10 bases; nucleotides not matched to a gene: 15. Germline V lookup: CDR1 ENHRY, CDR2 SYGVKD. The CDR3 is 13 amino acids. CDR3 nucleotides: TGTGCCCACGGACAGGGAACGGGGATTGACTACACCTTC. Translated: CAHGQGTGIDYTF.

The rearrangement joins TRBV5-6 to TRBJ2-2; 8 nucleotides match TRBD1. The J segment lost 0 bases and the V segment lost 4 bases, leaving 5 bases of the junction unmatched. The CDR3 contains 16 residues. The germline gives CDR1 SGHDT, CDR2 YYEEEE. CDR3 amino acids: CASSPGTGANTGELFF. CDR3 bases: TGTGCCAGCAGCCCAGGGACAGGCGCGAACACCGGGGAGCTGTTTTTT.

The V gene is TRBV28, the J gene TRBJ2-2; D unclear. CDR1 and CDR2 from the germline V gene are MDHEN and SYDVKM. Deletions cut 1 base from V and 6 bases from J, with 18 bases between. The CDR3 loop spans 17 amino acids. The CDR3 sequence: CASSLSVYGSRPGELFF. The DNA for the CDR3 is TGTGCCAGCAGTTTATCCGTATATGGTTCTCGGCCCGGGGAGCTGTTTTTT. Supplemented by reference TRBV28 and TRBJ2-2, the full variable domain reads DVKVTQSSRYLVKRTGEKVFLECVQDMDHENMFWYRQDPGLGLRLIYFSYDVKMKEKGDIPEGYSVSREKKERFSLILESASTNQTSMYLCASSLSVYGSRPGELFFGEGSRLTVL.

The chain joins TRBV5-1 to TRBJ2-5; D may be TRBD2 (7 bases). This CDR3 spans 13 amino acids. Trimming removed 4 bases from V and 5 bases from J, with 12 bases in between. The V gene's germline CDR1 is SGHRS and CDR2 YFSETQ. CDR3 region: CASSARGGETQYF. CDR3 nucleotides: TGCGCCAGCAGCGCCAGGGGAGGGGAGACCCAGTACTTC.

This CDR3 reads CASQAGTGAYEQYF. The CDR3 DNA reads as TGTGCCAGCCAAGCCGGGACAGGGGCCTACGAGCAGTACTTC. The chain joins TRBV2 to TRBJ2-7, with 10 bases that match TRBD1. CDR3 length: 14 residues. Unmatched junction bases numbered 6, after V lost 8 bases and J lost 2 bases. Looked up from germline, CDR1 is SNHLY and CDR2 is FYNNEI.

The gene calls are TRBV19 and TRBJ2-1; D is perhaps TRBD2 (6 bases). This CDR3 is 12 amino acids long. The V gene's germline CDR1 is LNHDA and CDR2 SQIVND (reference sequence). V was shortened by 9 bases and J by 8 bases, with 14 bases between the two germline ends. The CDR3 loop is CASRRGFHEQFF. CDR3 DNA: TGTGCCAGCCGCCGGGGGTTCCATGAGCAGTTCTTC.

The genes are TRBV5-1 and TRBJ1-1; D ambiguous. V was pared by 4 bases and J by 1 base, with 11 bases between. The CDR3 is 14 residues long. The germline V gene has CDR1 SGHRS and CDR2 YFSETQ. DNA for the CDR3: TGCGCCAGCAGCGGGGATGTAGGGAACACTGAAGCTTTCTTT. Its protein product is CASSGDVGNTEAFF.

This rearrangement joins TRBV7-2 to TRBJ2-7; D may be TRBD1 (5 bases). Trimming cost V 1 base and J 0 bases, with 10 bases left between them. This CDR3 is built from 15 residues. Germline V gene lookup returns CDR1 SGHTA and CDR2 FQGNSA. Here the CDR3 DNA reads TGTGCCAGCAGCTTAGTCCCAGGGCTCTCCTACGAGCAGTACTTC. This gives the protein CASSLVPGLSYEQYF. The full variable domain, completed using reference TRBV7-2 and TRBJ2-7, is GAGVSQSPSNKVTEKGKDVELRCDPISGHTALYWYRQSLGQGLEFLIYFQGNSAPDKSGLPSDRFSAERTGGSVSTLTIQRTQQEDSAVYLCASSLVPGLSYEQYFGPGTRLTVT.

This chain uses TRBV5-1 with TRBJ1-2, with D unclear. Germline CDR1 is SGHRS and CDR2 is YFSETQ. V was shortened by 5 bases and J by 2 bases, with 10 bases between the two germline ends. This CDR3 contains 13 residues. Here the CDR3 DNA reads TGCGCCAGCAGGCCCACAGAAAACTATGGCTACACCTTC. As protein: CASRPTENYGYTF.